What follows are 8 T cell receptor beta chains derived from one specimen sequenced in a study of blood T cell repertoires in COVID-19. Measured with immunoSEQ multiplex PCR; TCRdb has only the in-frame clones, and not every one. The sample lists more than 120,000 clones, about 88% occurring once. Sequencing input: peripheral blood. The receptor source for this set is a human donor with acute or convalescent COVID-19. The donor label of this sample is uncertain.

V usage is TRBV19 and J usage is TRBJ1-1; D may be TRBD1 (5 bases). CDR1 is LNHDA, CDR2 SQIVND, per germline (reference sequence). The CDR3 is 14 residues long. The V gene lost 4 bases and the J gene lost 4 bases, with 13 bases spanning the gap. In DNA, the CDR3 is TGTGCCAGTAGTAACCCGGGGGGGGGCACTGAAGCTTTCTTT. It yields the protein CASSNPGGGTEAFF.

The V gene is TRBV28, the J gene TRBJ2-2; D gene unclear. Germline CDR1 and CDR2: MDHEN and SYDVKM. Deletions cut 1 base from V and 6 bases from J, with 3 bases between. This CDR3 is 12 amino acids long. This CDR3 reads CASSLSSGELFF. The CDR3 DNA follows: TGTGCCAGCAGTTTATCATCCGGGGAGCTGTTTTTT.

CDR3 in DNA: TGCGCCAGCAGTCTACCGGACACCGGAGATCAGCCCCAGCATTTT. Translating it yields CASSLPDTGDQPQHF. The V call is TRBV23-1, the J call TRBJ1-5; D might be TRBD1 (5 bases). TRBV23-1 is treated as an ORF (open reading frame) with a function not yet certain. Trimming took 4 bases from V and 5 from J, leaving 15 bases between them. There are 15 residues in the CDR3.

V is TRBV5-4 and J is TRBJ2-5, with D unclear. Germline V gene lookup returns CDR1 SGHNT and CDR2 YYREEE (reference sequence). This CDR3 is 11 amino acids long. V was clipped by 3 bases and J by 3 bases, with 3 bases between them. The CDR3 DNA reads TGTGCCAGCAGCTATAAAGAGACCCAGTACTTC. Translated: CASSYKETQYF.

V and J are TRBV7-9 and TRBJ2-3; 10 bases line up with TRBD2. Germline V gives CDR1 SEHNR, CDR2 FQNEAQ (reference sequence). The CDR3 has 15 amino acids. The V segment lost 5 bases and the J segment 12 bases; nucleotides outside the gene matches: 14. Here the CDR3 reads CASSPGLASIEPQYF. The DNA for the CDR3 is TGTGCCAGCAGCCCGGGACTAGCGTCAATTGAACCTCAGTATTTT.

This chain joins TRBV7-9 and TRBJ1-6; 11 bases map to TRBD1. Germline V CDR1 and CDR2: SEHNR, FQNEAQ (reference sequence). J was trimmed by 8 bases and V by 1 base; bases with no gene match: 10. The CDR3 covers 18 residues. CDR3 residues: CASSLVRGQGVSYSPLHF. CDR3 DNA: TGTGCCAGCAGCTTAGTTAGGGGACAGGGGGTTTCTTATTCACCCCTCCACTTT.

The rearrangement links TRBV11-2 to TRBJ1-2; 10 nucleotides align to TRBD1. J gave up 0 bases and V 7 bases, and 14 bases lay outside the gene matches. The CDR3 spans 18 residues. From germline, CDR1 is SGHAT and CDR2 FQNNGV. The CDR3 is CASTLYRDRGLSNYGYTF. The CDR3 DNA follows: TGTGCCAGCACGTTGTACAGGGACAGGGGTTTATCTAACTATGGCTACACCTTC.

This chain joins TRBV5-4 and TRBJ1-1; maybe TRBD1 (6 bases). Trimming left V 0 bases short and J 0 bases short, with 15 bases between. The CDR3 consists of 17 residues. The germline CDR1 and CDR2 sequences are SGHNT and YYREEE (reference sequence). CDR3 in amino acids: CASSLGQVSHMNTEAFF. Here the CDR3 DNA reads TGTGCCAGCAGCTTGGGACAGGTGAGCCACATGAACACTGAAGCTTTCTTT.